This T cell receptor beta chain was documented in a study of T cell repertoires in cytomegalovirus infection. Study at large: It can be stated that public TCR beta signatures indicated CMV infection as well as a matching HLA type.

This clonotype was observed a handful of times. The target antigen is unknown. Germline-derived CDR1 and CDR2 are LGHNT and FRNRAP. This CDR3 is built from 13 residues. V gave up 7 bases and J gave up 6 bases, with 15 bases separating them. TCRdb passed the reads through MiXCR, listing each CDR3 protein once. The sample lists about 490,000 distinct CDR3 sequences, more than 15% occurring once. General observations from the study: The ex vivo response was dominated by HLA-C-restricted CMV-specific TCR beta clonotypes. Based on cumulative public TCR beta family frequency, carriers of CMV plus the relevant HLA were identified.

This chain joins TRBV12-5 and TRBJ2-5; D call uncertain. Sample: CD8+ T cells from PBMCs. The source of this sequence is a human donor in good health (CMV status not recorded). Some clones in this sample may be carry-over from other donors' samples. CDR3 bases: TGTGCTAGTGCCTCCTCCGACCCCAAGACCCAGTACTTC. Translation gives CASASSDPKTQYF. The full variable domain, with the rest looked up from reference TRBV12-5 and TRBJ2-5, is DARVTQTPRHKVTEMGQEVTMRCQPILGHNTVFWYRQTMMQGLELLAYFRNRAPLDDSGMPKDRFSAEMPDATLATLKIQPSEPRDSAVYFCASASSDPKTQYFGPGTRLLVL.